The next 24 T cell receptor beta chains were all read from a single sample in a study of cytomegalovirus exposure and HLA in healthy donors. In the PCR, 60 Vbeta and 13 Jbeta primers were used. Sequenced by immunoSEQ multiplex PCR; TCRdb stores in-frame clones only, minus some. The sample carries 140,000 to 150,000 clones, 70% recorded once. The sequenced material came from PBMCs. Receptor source: a woman aged 55-70 years in good health and CMV-seropositive.

The rearrangement joins TRBV7-3 to TRBJ1-4, with 9 positions matching TRBD1. Germline V gene lookup returns CDR1 SGHTA and CDR2 FQGTGA. After removal of 5 bases from V and 7 bases from J, the junction contained 8 bases not matched to a gene. The CDR3 loop spans 15 amino acids. The CDR3 region has the DNA TGTGCCAGCAGCCCTACAGGGGGCGAAGGTGAAAAACTGTTTTTT. Translated, it gives CASSPTGGEGEKLFF.

V usage is TRBV6-6 and J usage is TRBJ1-1; tentative D call: TRBD1 (6 bases). The CDR3 loop spans 15 amino acids. The V gene's germline CDR1 is MNHNY and CDR2 SVGAGI (reference sequence). The V and J ends lost 5 bases and 0 bases respectively, with 13 bases between them. CDR3 sequence (DNA): TGTGCCAGCAGTCCCCCCGACAGGATGAACACTGAAGCTTTCTTT. This sequence encodes CASSPPDRMNTEAFF.

The gene calls are TRBV28 and TRBJ2-5, with a tentative D call TRBD2 (6 bases). V was cut by 11 bases and J by 4 bases, with 20 bases left in between. The CDR3 runs 14 residues. Germline V lookup: CDR1 MDHEN, CDR2 SYDVKM. CDR3 in amino acids: CALGEEGNRETQYF. DNA of the CDR3: TGTGCCTTGGGGGAGGAGGGGAATCGAGAGACCCAGTACTTC.

The chain is built from TRBV30 and TRBJ2-6; D unresolved. Per germline, CDR1 GTSNPN and CDR2 SVGIG (reference sequence). With 0 bases removed from V and 0 bases from J, the gap between germline ends came to 3 bases. The CDR3 extends over 14 amino acids. The CDR3 coding sequence is TGTGCCTGGAGTGTCAGCTCTGGGGCCAACGTCCTGACTTTC. Translated, it gives CAWSVSSGANVLTF. Full variable domain (outside the CDR3, taken from reference TRBV30 and TRBJ2-6): SQTIHQWPATLVQPVGSPLSLECTVEGTSNPNLYWYRQAAGRGLQLLFYSVGIGQISSEVPQNLSASRPQDRQFILSSKKLLLSDSGFYLCAWSVSSGANVLTFGAGSRLTVL.

This chain uses TRBV5-4 with TRBJ1-1; 9 bases match TRBD1. Germline assignment: CDR1 SGHNT and CDR2 YYREEE (reference sequence). With V trimmed by 4 bases and J by 8 bases, 12 bases remained unmatched. CDR3 length: 15 residues. The CDR3 protein is CASSLGQGPNPEAFF. CDR3 DNA: TGTGCCAGCAGCCTAGGACAGGGGCCAAACCCCGAAGCTTTCTTT. The full variable domain, with the rest looked up from reference TRBV5-4 and TRBJ1-1, is ETGVTQSPTHLIKTRGQQVTLRCSSQSGHNTVSWYQQALGQGPQFIFQYYREEENGRGNFPPRFSGLQFPNYSSELNVNALELDDSALYLCASSLGQGPNPEAFFGQGTRLTVV.

This clone was counted a few times. J is TRBJ1-1 and V is TRBV2, with 8 bases fitting TRBD1. The V gene end was trimmed by 6 bases and the J gene end by 6 bases; junction bases not matched to a gene: 12. The length of the CDR3 is 15 residues. The germline V gene has CDR1 SNHLY and CDR2 FYNNEI. This CDR3 reads CASRVDRGQNSEAFF. The CDR3 DNA follows: TGTGCCAGCAGGGTTGACAGGGGTCAAAACTCTGAAGCTTTCTTT. The entire variable domain, with the rest obtained from reference TRBV2 and TRBJ1-1, is as follows: EPEVTQTPSHQVTQMGQEVILRCVPISNHLYFYWYRQILGQKVEFLVSFYNNEISEKSEIFDDQFSVERPDGSNFTLKIRSTKLEDSAMYFCASRVDRGQNSEAFFGQGTRLTVV.

This sequence joins TRBV5-1 and TRBJ1-1, with a tentative D call TRBD1 (6 bases). From germline, CDR1 is SGHRS and CDR2 YFSETQ. V was trimmed by 0 bases and J by 5 bases, leaving 11 bases between them. This CDR3 region has 14 residues. CDR3 loop: CASSLARGGTEAFF. Here the CDR3 DNA reads TGCGCCAGCAGCTTGGCCAGGGGAGGGACTGAAGCTTTCTTT.

This clone showed up just a few times. One end of the junction fails to match germline, which may point to a read error. The rearrangement joins TRBV6-6 to TRBJ2-7, with D possibly being TRBD1 (6 bases). The CDR3 has 15 residues. Germline-derived CDR1 and CDR2 are MNHNY and SVGAGI (reference sequence). CDR3 protein: CASRVSKDSLSSVFF. The CDR3 DNA is TGTGCCAGCCGCGTCTCCAAGGACAGCCTTTCTTCTGTTTTCTTC.

The chain combines TRBV25-1 with TRBJ1-2; TRBD1 might be the D (5 bases). The CDR3 is made up of 13 amino acids. The ends were cut back, 3 bases at V and 5 bases at J, with 10 bases in the middle. Germline V gives CDR1 MGHDK, CDR2 SYGVNS. The CDR3 DNA is TGTGCCAGCAGTGAGGGGGGGGTATATGGCTACACCTTC. Its protein is CASSEGGVYGYTF.

This clone was observed a single time. The V call is TRBV28, the J call TRBJ2-1; 11 nucleotides agree with TRBD2. This CDR3 has 14 amino acids. Germline loops: CDR1 MDHEN, CDR2 SYDVKM. V lost 6 bases to trimming and J lost 7 bases; unmatched junction nucleotides: 5. The CDR3 sequence: CASRLAGGKNEQFF. In nucleotides, the CDR3 is TGTGCCAGCAGATTAGCGGGAGGGAAAAATGAGCAGTTCTTC.

A few counts support this clone. The gene calls are TRBV30 and TRBJ2-7; D perhaps matches TRBD1 (6 bases). Germline lookup yields CDR1 GTSNPN and CDR2 SVGIG (reference sequence). Deletions cut 8 bases from V and 6 bases from J, with 17 bases between. The CDR3 runs 12 residues. In DNA, the CDR3 is TGTGCCGGATGGGTACAGGGTACCGAGCAGTACTTC. Residues: CAGWVQGTEQYF.

This clone has more than one count but fewer than ten. The V call is TRBV7-9, the J call TRBJ1-3; D call uncertain. The CDR3 totals 14 residues. V was pared by 6 bases and J by 2 bases, with 11 bases between. Germline loops: CDR1 SEHNR, CDR2 FQNEAQ (reference sequence). The CDR3 loop reads CASRDSEAGNTIYF. The CDR3 region has the DNA TGTGCCAGCAGGGATTCGGAGGCTGGAAACACCATATATTTT.

This rearrangement joins TRBV19 to TRBJ2-3; D ambiguous. This CDR3 is 15 amino acids long. Per the germline V gene, CDR1 is LNHDA and CDR2 is SQIVND (reference sequence). With 5 bases removed from V and 5 bases from J, the gap between germline ends came to 17 bases. CDR3 protein: CASSPRPQPGDTQYF. The CDR3 bases are TGTGCCAGTAGTCCACGGCCACAACCAGGAGATACGCAGTATTTT.

The chain has TRBV28 and TRBJ1-2; D is uncertain. Germline lookup yields CDR1 MDHEN and CDR2 SYDVKM. CDR3 length: 14 amino acids. Trimming cost V 6 bases and J 4 bases, with 15 bases left between them. Here the CDR3 reads CASSLGLGGYGYTF. The DNA for the CDR3 is TGTGCCAGCAGCCTAGGGCTAGGAGGCTATGGCTACACCTTC.

The sample holds a few counts of this clone. This chain uses TRBV5-1 with TRBJ1-5, with D perhaps matching TRBD1 (5 bases). The CDR3 has 15 amino acids. Deletions cut 0 bases from V and 7 bases from J, with 14 bases between. Germline CDR1 and CDR2: SGHRS and YFSETQ. The CDR3 spells CASSLEGAGYQPQHF. In DNA form, the CDR3 reads TGCGCCAGCAGCTTGGAAGGGGCAGGGTACCAGCCCCAGCATTTT.

This chain links TRBV5-1 with TRBJ2-2; 11 bases map to TRBD1. The length of the CDR3 is 17 residues. V shed 5 bases and J 4 bases; nucleotides not matched to a gene: 10. Germline CDR1 is SGHRS and CDR2 is YFSETQ. CDR3 sequence (DNA): TGCGCCAGCAGATTGCTGTCCGGGACAGGGGGCACCGGGGAGCTGTTTTTT. This codes for CASRLLSGTGGTGELFF. Combining the CDR3 with reference TRBV5-1 and TRBJ2-2 gives the whole variable domain KAGVTQTPRYLIKTRGQQVTLSCSPISGHRSVSWYQQTPGQGLQFLFEYFSETQRNKGNFPGRFSGRQFSNSRSEMNVSTLELGDSALYLCASRLLSGTGGTGELFFGEGSRLTVL.

This chain joins TRBV4-1 and TRBJ1-5; 10 bases are a match to TRBD1. Trimming cost V 1 base and J 3 bases; bases outside gene matches: 3. Germline V CDR1 and CDR2: MGHRA, YSYEKL. The CDR3 has 16 residues. This CDR3 reads CASSQVGQGNNQPQHF. Written as DNA, the CDR3 is TGCGCCAGCAGCCAAGTGGGACAGGGGAACAATCAGCCCCAGCATTTT.

The sample holds a few counts of this clone. The chain has TRBV18 and TRBJ2-3; possible D gene TRBD2, 5 bases. V was pared by 0 bases and J by 6 bases, with 19 bases between. The germline gives CDR1 KGHSH, CDR2 LQKENI. The CDR3 is 17 residues long. CDR3 coding DNA: TGTGCCAGCTCACCACCGGTGGGCTCGCCGGGGTACGATACGCAGTATTTT. Its protein is CASSPPVGSPGYDTQYF.

This clone was counted a few times. The chain has TRBV4-2 and TRBJ1-4; TRBD1 matches at 9 bases. CDR1 and CDR2 (germline): LGHNA, YNFKEQ. Trimming took 5 bases from V and 11 from J; bases not matched to a gene: 12. This CDR3 is 15 amino acids long. CDR3 in amino acids: CASSEGTGSFGKLFF. DNA for the CDR3: TGTGCCAGCAGCGAAGGGACAGGGAGTTTCGGGAAACTGTTTTTT.

This clone was seen a few times. The V call is TRBV6-6, the J call TRBJ1-5; the D is unclear. The ends were cut back, 6 bases at V and 3 bases at J, with 9 bases in the middle. The CDR3 loop spans 13 amino acids. Germline-derived CDR1 and CDR2 are MNHNY and SVGAGI (reference sequence). This chain's CDR3 is CASSRLPNQPQHF. The CDR3 bases are TGTGCCAGCAGCCGACTGCCCAATCAGCCCCAGCATTTT.

V is TRBV28 and J is TRBJ1-5, with D hard to call. In germline, CDR1 is MDHEN, CDR2 SYDVKM. CDR3 length equals 16 residues. V lost 2 bases to trimming and J lost 4 bases, with 15 bases between them. CDR3 loop: CASSLRRTIANQPQHF. Written as DNA, the CDR3 is TGTGCCAGCAGTTTACGGCGGACTATTGCAAATCAGCCCCAGCATTTT.

The V gene is TRBV7-8, the J gene TRBJ2-1; D is possibly TRBD2 (6 bases). V was cut by 2 bases and J by 7 bases, with 18 bases left in between. CDR1 SGHVS and CDR2 FQNEAQ come from the germline V gene. The CDR3 spans 16 residues. CDR3 DNA: TGTGCCAGCAGCTTACTATCCCCCGGGAGTCGTAATGAGCAGTTCTTC. Translated: CASSLLSPGSRNEQFF.

This clone occurred a few times. The J gene is TRBJ1-4, the V gene TRBV4-1; possibly TRBD1 for D (5 bases). The V end was cut by 0 bases, the J end by 10 bases, with 18 bases between. The CDR3 has 16 amino acids. CDR1 and CDR2 from the germline V gene are MGHRA and YSYEKL. The CDR3 DNA sequence: TGCGCCAGCAGCCAAGACTCTGGGGGGTTCGGGCTAAAACTGTTTTTT. As protein: CASSQDSGGFGLKLFF.

The chain employs TRBV10-2 and TRBJ2-7; 12 nucleotides agree with TRBD2. J lost 2 bases, V lost 8 bases, and 7 bases had no gene match. The CDR3 has 15 amino acids. CDR1 and CDR2 from the germline V gene are WSHSY and SAAADI. The CDR3 reads CASGGLAGGPYEQYF. CDR3 coding DNA: TGCGCCAGCGGGGGACTAGCGGGTGGCCCCTACGAGCAGTACTTC.